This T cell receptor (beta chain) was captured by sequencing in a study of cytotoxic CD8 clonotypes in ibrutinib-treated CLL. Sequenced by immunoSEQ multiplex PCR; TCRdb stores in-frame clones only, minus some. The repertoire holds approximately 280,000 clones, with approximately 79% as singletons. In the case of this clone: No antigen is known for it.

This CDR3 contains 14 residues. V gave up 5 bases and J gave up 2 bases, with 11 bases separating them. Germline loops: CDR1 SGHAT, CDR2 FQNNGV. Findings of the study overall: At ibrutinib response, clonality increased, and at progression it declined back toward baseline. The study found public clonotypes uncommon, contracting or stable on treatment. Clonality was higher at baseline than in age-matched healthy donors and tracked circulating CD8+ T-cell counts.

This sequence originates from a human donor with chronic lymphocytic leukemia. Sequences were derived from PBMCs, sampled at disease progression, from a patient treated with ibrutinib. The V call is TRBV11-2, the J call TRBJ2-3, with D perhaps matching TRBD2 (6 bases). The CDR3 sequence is CASSGRGYTDTQYF. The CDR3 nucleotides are TGTGCCAGCAGCGGGCGGGGATACACAGATACGCAGTATTTT.